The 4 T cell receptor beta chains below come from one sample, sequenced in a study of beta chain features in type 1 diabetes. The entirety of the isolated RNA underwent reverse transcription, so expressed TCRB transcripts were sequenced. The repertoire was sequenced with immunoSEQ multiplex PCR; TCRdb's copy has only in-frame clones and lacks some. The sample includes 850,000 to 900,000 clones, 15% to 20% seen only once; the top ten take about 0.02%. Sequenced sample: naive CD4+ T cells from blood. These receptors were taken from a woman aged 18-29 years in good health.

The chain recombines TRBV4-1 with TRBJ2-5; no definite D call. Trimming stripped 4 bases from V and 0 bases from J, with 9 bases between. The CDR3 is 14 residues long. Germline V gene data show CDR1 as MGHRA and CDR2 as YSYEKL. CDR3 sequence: CASSRLEYQETQYF. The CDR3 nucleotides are TGCGCCAGCAGCCGATTGGAGTACCAAGAGACCCAGTACTTC.

As DNA, the CDR3 is TGTGCCAGCAGCCGACTAGCGGGAGATACGAATGAGCAGTTCTTC. It encodes CASSRLAGDTNEQFF. The V and J genes are TRBV10-3 and TRBJ2-1; TRBD2 matches 12 bases. V trimming: 10 bases; J trimming: 7 bases; junction bases outside the gene matches: 11. CDR3 length: 15 residues. The germline gives CDR1 ENHRY, CDR2 SYGVKD.

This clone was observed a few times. The CDR3, as DNA: TGCGCCAGCAGCCAAGATCGAGTCTACACCGAGCAGTTCTTC. Translation: CASSQDRVYTEQFF. The rearrangement links TRBV4-3 to TRBJ2-1; D remains unclear. The CDR3 contains 14 residues. Looked up from germline, CDR1 is LGHNA and CDR2 is YSLEER. With 0 bases removed from V and 10 bases from J, the gap between germline ends came to 13 bases.

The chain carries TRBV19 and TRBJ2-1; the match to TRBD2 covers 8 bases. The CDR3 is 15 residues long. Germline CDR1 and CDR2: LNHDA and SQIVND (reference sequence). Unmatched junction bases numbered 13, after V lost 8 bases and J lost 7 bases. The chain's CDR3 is CASSRGLVMSNEQFF. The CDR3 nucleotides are TGTGCCAGTTCAAGGGGACTAGTGATGAGTAATGAGCAGTTCTTC.